This entry features one T cell receptor beta chain sequence. The antigen is undetermined. This specimen comes from a study of beta chain features in type 1 diabetes. The wider study: Healthy donors and patients showed comparable age, gender and cell yields. Whole-study results and caveats: TCRB rearrangement may or may not be influenced by HLA type; here this remained unresolved. Researchers reported that naive, central memory and Treg TCRB repertoires appeared more similar in patients than in healthy donors. Type 1 diabetes patients had moderately but significantly shorter TCRB CDR3s in all four CD4+ subsets.

Isolated RNA was reverse transcribed in full, so expressed TCRB transcripts were sequenced. Using immunoSEQ multiplex PCR, the repertoire was profiled, and TCRdb retains in-frame clones only, with some absent. Altogether roughly 280,000 clones are present, roughly 25% being singletons, with the ten largest covering over 0.01%. Germline CDR1 reads SNHLY; CDR2 reads FYNNEI. V was pared by 5 bases and J by 6 bases, with 17 bases between. This CDR3 spans 15 amino acids. The V call is TRBV2, the J call TRBJ1-5; D is possibly TRBD1 (5 bases). Sequenced sample: naive CD4+ T cells from blood. The sequence came from a woman younger than 45 with type 1 diabetes. The CDR3 is CASSSYSGKAQPQHF. The CDR3 coding sequence is TGTGCCAGCAGTTCATACTCAGGGAAGGCTCAGCCCCAGCATTTT.